This TCR beta chain came from a study of identical twins. General study results and limits: Beta out-of-frame twin sharing showed a weaker excess. Donors were not followed over many years; analysis was cross-sectional.

Template switching added a universal primer site, and cDNA bore unique molecular identifiers. One entry per CDR3 protein, called by TCRdb with MiXCR from the 5' RACE reads. The top ten clones hold roughly 2% of a sample with about 690,000 distinct CDR3 sequences, approximately 6% of them seen once. A word on this clonotype: Its matching antigen is unknown.

The TCR comes from a man aged 18-30 years in good health. What was sequenced was naive T cells sorted from blood.

The CDR3: CASSPNPMGTGFTYEQYF. As DNA, the CDR3 is TGTGCCAGCAGTCCAAACCCAATGGGGACAGGGTTTACCTACGAGCAGTACTTC. This rearrangement joins TRBV7-8 to TRBJ2-7; 9 bases map to TRBD1. The CDR3 has 18 residues. Germline lookup yields CDR1 SGHVS and CDR2 FQNEAQ. Unmatched junction bases numbered 17, after V lost 6 bases and J lost 2 bases.